This is a list of T cell receptor beta chains from one sample in a study of cytomegalovirus exposure and HLA in healthy donors. Sequencing used immunoSEQ multiplex PCR; TCRdb keeps in-frame clones, though not all of them. Of more than 150,000 clones detected, approximately 80% appear once; the ten largest clones hold 1.2% to 1.5%. The source material was PBMCs. The receptor set was obtained from a girl under 18 in good health and CMV-seropositive. Each CDR3 is given without its conserved first and last residue. Fields, in order: CDR3 protein, V gene, J gene, clone size. Rows may omit the clone size; those that give it use once, few, many or a size class.

cdr3_aa: ASSYSTPGASIEQF; v_call: TRBV6-5; j_call: TRBJ2-1; clone_size: -
cdr3_aa: ASSGPTAGGV; v_call: TRBV5-4; j_call: TRBJ2-2; clone_size: -
cdr3_aa: ASSPPGAGQPQH; v_call: TRBV6-6; j_call: TRBJ1-5; clone_size: -
cdr3_aa: SVDGIPEQF; v_call: TRBV29-1; j_call: TRBJ2-1; clone_size: -
cdr3_aa: ASSSRTGWSEAF; v_call: TRBV7-9; j_call: TRBJ1-1; clone_size: few
cdr3_aa: ASSPLGQGSYEQY; v_call: TRBV27; j_call: TRBJ2-7; clone_size: once
cdr3_aa: ASSEAATGGRGQF; v_call: TRBV6-1; j_call: TRBJ2-1; clone_size: -
cdr3_aa: ASSRGGNSYEQY; v_call: TRBV6-5; j_call: TRBJ2-7; clone_size: -
cdr3_aa: ASSLDVAGTDTQY; v_call: TRBV7-8; j_call: TRBJ2-3; clone_size: -
cdr3_aa: ASSPGQVNTEAF; v_call: TRBV18; j_call: TRBJ1-1; clone_size: -
cdr3_aa: ASTPSGQGLETQY; v_call: TRBV19; j_call: TRBJ2-5; clone_size: -
cdr3_aa: ASSDPGSNEQF; v_call: TRBV2; j_call: TRBJ2-1; clone_size: -
cdr3_aa: SVSGTREGWSSYEQY; v_call: TRBV29-1; j_call: TRBJ2-7; clone_size: -
cdr3_aa: ASSELGANVLT; v_call: TRBV2; j_call: TRBJ2-6; clone_size: -
cdr3_aa: ASSPREEQY; v_call: TRBV19; j_call: TRBJ2-7; clone_size: -
cdr3_aa: ASSLAPAGDQETQY; v_call: TRBV5-1; j_call: TRBJ2-5; clone_size: -
cdr3_aa: ASSLSVRYRGKGVTGELF; v_call: TRBV27; j_call: TRBJ2-2; clone_size: once
cdr3_aa: AWSQGVFYGYT; v_call: TRBV30; j_call: TRBJ1-2; clone_size: -
cdr3_aa: ASSYSAGETQY; v_call: TRBV6-5; j_call: TRBJ2-5; clone_size: -
cdr3_aa: ASSRGIRASGAYRGYYNEQF; v_call: TRBV4-2; j_call: TRBJ2-1; clone_size: -
cdr3_aa: AISLEDTQY; v_call: TRBV10-3; j_call: TRBJ2-3; clone_size: -
cdr3_aa: ASSLRVGSSYNEQF; v_call: TRBV7-8; j_call: TRBJ2-1; clone_size: -
cdr3_aa: ASSLDLTGSYT; v_call: TRBV7-9; j_call: TRBJ1-2; clone_size: once
cdr3_aa: ASSIGGDDEQY; v_call: TRBV19; j_call: TRBJ2-7; clone_size: -
cdr3_aa: ASSHPRDRGSSEQY; v_call: TRBV4-3; j_call: TRBJ2-7; clone_size: once
cdr3_aa: ASSAGGNINYGYT; v_call: TRBV6-5; j_call: TRBJ1-2; clone_size: -
cdr3_aa: ASRTQGTGLIGELF; v_call: TRBV10-2; j_call: TRBJ2-2; clone_size: once
cdr3_aa: ASSILAGGIYEQY; v_call: TRBV11-2; j_call: TRBJ2-7; clone_size: -
cdr3_aa: ASSENRIGTQY; v_call: TRBV5-1; j_call: TRBJ2-3; clone_size: few
cdr3_aa: ASSLNPGQGETF; v_call: TRBV5-5; j_call: TRBJ1-1; clone_size: -
cdr3_aa: ASSPPAGDEAF; v_call: TRBV18; j_call: TRBJ1-1; clone_size: -
cdr3_aa: ASREAGRVETQY; v_call: TRBV5-1; j_call: TRBJ2-5; clone_size: few
cdr3_aa: ASNSGGLLNEKLF; v_call: TRBV19; j_call: TRBJ1-4; clone_size: -
cdr3_aa: ASSLWGQGARHEQY; v_call: TRBV27; j_call: TRBJ2-7; clone_size: -
cdr3_aa: ASSLEAAESSTGELF; v_call: TRBV7-6; j_call: TRBJ2-2; clone_size: -
cdr3_aa: ASSEGEYNEQF; v_call: TRBV6-4; j_call: TRBJ2-1; clone_size: -
cdr3_aa: ASSYYRGQGETEAF; v_call: TRBV6-6; j_call: TRBJ1-1; clone_size: -
cdr3_aa: ASSLSMTSREQTQY; v_call: TRBV27; j_call: TRBJ2-5; clone_size: -
cdr3_aa: ASSSSSNQPQH; v_call: TRBV11-2; j_call: TRBJ1-5; clone_size: -
cdr3_aa: ASSSITENNEQF; v_call: TRBV11-2; j_call: TRBJ2-1; clone_size: -
cdr3_aa: ASSQLWTGRNTEAF; v_call: TRBV27; j_call: TRBJ1-1; clone_size: -
cdr3_aa: ASSLATRTNEKLF; v_call: TRBV11-2; j_call: TRBJ1-4; clone_size: once
cdr3_aa: ASSGTSGDETQY; v_call: TRBV5-6; j_call: TRBJ2-5; clone_size: -
cdr3_aa: ASISALRLGQY; v_call: TRBV5-8; j_call: TRBJ2-7; clone_size: -
cdr3_aa: ASSYGQTLNTDTQY; v_call: TRBV6-5; j_call: TRBJ2-3; clone_size: -
cdr3_aa: ASSLAYDEGLYGYT; v_call: TRBV5-6; j_call: TRBJ1-2; clone_size: -